This passage covers 8 T cell receptor beta chains from one sample sequenced in a study of regulatory T cells in long-lasting Graves disease. As for time point: newly diagnosed GD, antithyroid drugs for less than 3 months. The authors made the TCR library using RNA they extracted from PBMCs. The authors built TCR beta libraries using iRepertoire HTBI primers and Arm-PCR of CDR3 regions. TCRdb itself ran the multiplex PCR reads through MiXCR, one entry per CDR3 protein. The profile covers over 500,000 distinct CDR3 sequences, with approximately 15% appearing a single time and 15% to 20% taken by the ten largest. This sample was also put to use in a study of T cells in Graves' hyperthyroidism and ophthalmopathy.

Sequences were derived from peripheral blood mononuclear cells (PBMCs), sampled at new diagnosis, from a patient treated with antithyroid drugs. These receptors were collected from a woman in her 30s with Graves disease.

Concerning this clonotype itself: A much larger clone lies one base from this, so it may be a read error. The chain combines TRBV6-1 with TRBJ1-1; 9 nucleotides line up with TRBD1. This CDR3 has 14 residues. Germline V CDR1 and CDR2: MNHNS, SASEGT. CDR3 protein: CAGSETGGGTEAFF. In DNA, the CDR3 is TGTGCCGGCAGTGAGACAGGGGGAGGCACTGAAGCTTTCTTT.

Only a few counts were recorded for this clonotype. The chain employs TRBV7-9 and TRBJ2-7, with TRBD2 matching 7 bases. The CDR3 loop spans 13 amino acids. The germline V gene has CDR1 SEHNR and CDR2 FQNEAQ (reference sequence). V gave up 2 bases and J gave up 6 bases; unmatched junction bases: 4. CDR3 bases: TGTGCCAGCAGCTTAACTAGCGTTTCCGAGCAGTACTTC. This gives the protein CASSLTSVSEQYF.

This clonotype was detected many times. V gene TRBV30 combines with J gene TRBJ2-6, with D uncertain. V lost 8 bases and J 5 bases, leaving 4 bases between the germline ends. The CDR3 extends over 10 amino acids. Germline V gene data show CDR1 as GTSNPN and CDR2 as SVGIG (reference sequence). The CDR3 here is CAHWANVLTF. As DNA, the CDR3 is TGTGCCCACTGGGCCAACGTCCTGACTTTC.

This clonotype has a count of ten or more. The chain joins TRBV28 to TRBJ2-7; 7 nucleotides align to TRBD2. CDR3 length: 16 residues. Germline trimming cut 2 bases from V and 2 bases from J; bases unmatched to any gene: 9. CDR1 and CDR2 from the germline V gene are MDHEN and SYDVKM. The CDR3 reads CASSLPGGSFAYEQYF. The CDR3 DNA reads TGTGCCAGCAGTTTACCTGGCGGGAGCTTTGCCTACGAGCAGTACTTC.

The gene calls are TRBV12-5 and TRBJ1-1, with D unresolved. Trimming left V 4 bases short and J 8 bases short, with 11 bases between. This CDR3 is 12 amino acids long. Looked up from germline, CDR1 is LGHNT and CDR2 is FRNRAP. The CDR3 is CASGSREAEAFF. The CDR3 coding sequence is TGTGCTAGTGGTTCGAGGGAGGCGGAAGCTTTCTTT.

This clonotype occurred many times. The V gene is TRBV20-1, the J gene TRBJ2-5; 8 nucleotides align to TRBD2. The CDR3 is 16 residues long. Trimming took 0 bases from V and 4 from J; bases not matched to a gene: 10. Germline V gene lookup returns CDR1 DFQATT and CDR2 SNEGSKA (reference sequence). CDR3 DNA sequence: TGCAGTGCTAGAGATGTGGAAGCGGGAGAACGAGAGACCCAGTACTTC. Protein: CSARDVEAGERETQYF.

As concerns this clonotype: A much larger clone lies one base from this, so it may be a read error. In DNA form, the CDR3 reads TGTGCCAGCAGTGAAGGGGGCAATGGGCAGTTCTTC. As protein: CASSEGGNGQFF. V usage is TRBV6-1 and J usage is TRBJ2-4, with D perhaps TRBD1 (5 bases). The J call is in doubt because the DNA end fits TRBJ2-1 better. CDR1 and CDR2 from the germline V gene are MNHNS and SASEGT. The CDR3 is 12 residues long.

This clonotype has a handful of counts. V usage is TRBV19 and J usage is TRBJ1-5; TRBD1 aligns across 9 bases. Germline CDR1 LNHDA, CDR2 SQIVND (reference sequence). With 5 bases clipped from V and 6 bases from J, the junction kept 8 bases outside the gene matches. CDR3 length: 15 residues. CDR3 in DNA: TGTGCCAGTAGTGAGAGACAGGGGGGGATTCAGCCCCAGCATTTT. It is translated as CASSERQGGIQPQHF.